The entry below describes one T cell receptor (beta chain). The data were produced by immunoSEQ multiplex PCR, yet TCRdb's version contains in-frame clones alone and is incomplete. The table lists around 450,000 clones, roughly 87% of them singletons, with about 0.65% in the top ten. Germline-derived CDR1 and CDR2 are KGHSH and LQKENI. Germline trimming cut 3 bases from V and 4 bases from J; bases unmatched to any gene: 5. The CDR3 runs to 14 residues. The entry originates in a study of blood T cell repertoires in COVID-19. This chain uses TRBV18 with TRBJ2-5, with 7 bases matching TRBD2. The sequenced sample consisted of PBMCs or T cells enriched from blood (not recorded which). The sequence was obtained from a woman aged 18-29 years who had recovered from COVID-19. The CDR3 spells CASSPTGGSETQYF. DNA for the CDR3: TGTGCCAGCTCACCGACGGGGGGTTCAGAGACCCAGTACTTC.